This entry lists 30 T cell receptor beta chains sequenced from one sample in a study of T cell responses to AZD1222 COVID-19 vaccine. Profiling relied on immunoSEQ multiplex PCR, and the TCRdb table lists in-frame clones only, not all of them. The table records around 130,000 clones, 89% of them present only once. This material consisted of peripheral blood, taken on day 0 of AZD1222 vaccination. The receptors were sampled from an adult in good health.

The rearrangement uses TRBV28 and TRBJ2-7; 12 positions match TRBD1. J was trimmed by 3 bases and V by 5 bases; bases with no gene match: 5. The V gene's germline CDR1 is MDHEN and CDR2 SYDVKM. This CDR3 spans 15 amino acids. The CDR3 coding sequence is TGTGCCAGCAGTGGGGGGACAGGGGGCTTCTACGAGCAGTACTTC. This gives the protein CASSGGTGGFYEQYF.

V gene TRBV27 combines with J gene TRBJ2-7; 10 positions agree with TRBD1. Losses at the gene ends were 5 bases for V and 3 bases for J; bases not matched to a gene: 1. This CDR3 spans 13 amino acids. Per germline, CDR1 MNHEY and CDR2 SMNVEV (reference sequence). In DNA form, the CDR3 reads TGTGCCAGCAGTCGGGACAGGGGCTACGAGCAGTACTTC. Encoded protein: CASSRDRGYEQYF.

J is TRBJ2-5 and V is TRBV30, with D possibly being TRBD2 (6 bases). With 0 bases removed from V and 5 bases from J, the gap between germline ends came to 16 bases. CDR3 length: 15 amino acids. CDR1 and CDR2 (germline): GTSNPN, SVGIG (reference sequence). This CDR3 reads CAWSVLAGSRETQYF. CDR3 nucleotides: TGTGCCTGGAGTGTACTGGCGGGGAGCAGGGAGACCCAGTACTTC.

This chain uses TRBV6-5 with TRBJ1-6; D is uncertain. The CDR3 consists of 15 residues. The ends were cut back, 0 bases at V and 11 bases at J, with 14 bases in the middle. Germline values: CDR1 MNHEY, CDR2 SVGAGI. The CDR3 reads CASSYSRNADAPLHF. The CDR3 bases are TGTGCCAGCAGTTACTCGAGGAATGCGGACGCACCCCTCCACTTT.

The CDR3 nucleotides are TGTGCCAGTACCGTACAGGGAGCCAATCAGCCCCAGCATTTT. It encodes CASTVQGANQPQHF. The chain links TRBV19 to TRBJ1-5; the D gene is possibly TRBD1 (6 bases). The germline V gene encodes CDR1 LNHDA and CDR2 SQIVND (reference sequence). The V and J ends lost 7 bases and 3 bases respectively, with 13 bases between them. CDR3 length equals 14 residues. The full variable domain, in which reference TRBV19 and TRBJ1-5 provide the parts outside the CDR3, is DGGITQSPKYLFRKEGQNVTLSCEQNLNHDAMYWYRQDPGQGLRLIYYSQIVNDFQKGDIAEGYSVSREKKESFPLTVTSAQKNPTAFYLCASTVQGANQPQHFGDGTRLSIL.

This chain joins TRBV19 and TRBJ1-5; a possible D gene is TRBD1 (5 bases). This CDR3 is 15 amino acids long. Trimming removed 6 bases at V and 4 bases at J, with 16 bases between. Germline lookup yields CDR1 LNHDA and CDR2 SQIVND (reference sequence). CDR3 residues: CASSTRGVGNQPQHF. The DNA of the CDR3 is TGTGCCAGTAGCACTCGAGGGGTGGGAAATCAGCCCCAGCATTTT. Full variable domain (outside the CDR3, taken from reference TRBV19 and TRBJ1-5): DGGITQSPKYLFRKEGQNVTLSCEQNLNHDAMYWYRQDPGQGLRLIYYSQIVNDFQKGDIAEGYSVSREKKESFPLTVTSAQKNPTAFYLCASSTRGVGNQPQHFGDGTRLSIL.

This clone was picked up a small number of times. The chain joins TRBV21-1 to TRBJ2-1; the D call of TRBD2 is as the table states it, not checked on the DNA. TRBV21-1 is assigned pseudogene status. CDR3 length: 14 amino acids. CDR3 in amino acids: CASSKARLSWEQFF. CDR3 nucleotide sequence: TGTGCCAGCAGCAAAGCGCGGCTTTCGTGGGAGCAGTTCTTC.

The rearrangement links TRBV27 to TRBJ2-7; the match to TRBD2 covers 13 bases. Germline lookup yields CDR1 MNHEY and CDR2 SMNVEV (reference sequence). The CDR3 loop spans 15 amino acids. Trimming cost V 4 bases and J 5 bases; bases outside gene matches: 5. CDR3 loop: CASSSGTSGKNEQYF. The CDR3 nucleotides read TGTGCCAGCAGTTCAGGGACTAGCGGGAAAAACGAGCAGTACTTC.

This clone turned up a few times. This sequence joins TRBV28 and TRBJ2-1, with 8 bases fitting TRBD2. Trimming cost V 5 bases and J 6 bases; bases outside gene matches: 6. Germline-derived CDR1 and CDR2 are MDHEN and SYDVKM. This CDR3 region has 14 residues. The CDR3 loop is CASSTTSVGNEQFF. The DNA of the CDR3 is TGTGCCAGCAGTACGACTAGCGTGGGCAATGAGCAGTTCTTC.

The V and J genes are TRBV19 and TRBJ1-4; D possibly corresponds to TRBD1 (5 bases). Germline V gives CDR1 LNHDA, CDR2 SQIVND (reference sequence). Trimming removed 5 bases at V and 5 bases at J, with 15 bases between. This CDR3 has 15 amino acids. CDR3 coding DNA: TGTGCCAGTAGTTTTAGCGGACAAAAGAATGAAAAACTGTTTTTT. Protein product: CASSFSGQKNEKLFF.

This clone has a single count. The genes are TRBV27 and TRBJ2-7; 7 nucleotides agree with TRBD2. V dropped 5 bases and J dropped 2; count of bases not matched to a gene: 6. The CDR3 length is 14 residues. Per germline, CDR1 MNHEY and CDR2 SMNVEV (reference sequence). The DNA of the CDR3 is TGTGCCAGCAGTGGCCTAGGGAGGGCCTACGAGCAGTACTTC. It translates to CASSGLGRAYEQYF.

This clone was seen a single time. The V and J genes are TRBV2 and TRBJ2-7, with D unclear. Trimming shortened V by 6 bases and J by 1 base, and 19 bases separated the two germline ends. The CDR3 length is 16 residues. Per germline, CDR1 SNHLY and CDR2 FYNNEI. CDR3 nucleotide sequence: TGTGCCAGCAGCCGCTCGTTGGCAAGGACGTCCTACGAGCAGTACTTC. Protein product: CASSRSLARTSYEQYF. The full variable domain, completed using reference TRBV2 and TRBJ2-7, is EPEVTQTPSHQVTQMGQEVILRCVPISNHLYFYWYRQILGQKVEFLVSFYNNEISEKSEIFDDQFSVERPDGSNFTLKIRSTKLEDSAMYFCASSRSLARTSYEQYFGPGTRLTVT.

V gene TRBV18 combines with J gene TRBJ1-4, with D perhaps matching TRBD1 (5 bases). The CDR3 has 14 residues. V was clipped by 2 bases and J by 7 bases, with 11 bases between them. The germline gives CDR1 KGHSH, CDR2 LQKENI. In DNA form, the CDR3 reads TGTGCCAGCTCACCATCCGCTAGGGGTGAAAAACTGTTTTTT. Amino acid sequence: CASSPSARGEKLFF.

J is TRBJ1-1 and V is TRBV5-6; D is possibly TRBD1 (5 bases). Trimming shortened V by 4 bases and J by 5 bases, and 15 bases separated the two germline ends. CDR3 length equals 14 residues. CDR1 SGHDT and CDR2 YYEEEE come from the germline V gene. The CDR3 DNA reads TGTGCCAGCAGCCGAGGGGCCGCGGGGACTGAAGCTTTCTTT. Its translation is CASSRGAAGTEAFF.

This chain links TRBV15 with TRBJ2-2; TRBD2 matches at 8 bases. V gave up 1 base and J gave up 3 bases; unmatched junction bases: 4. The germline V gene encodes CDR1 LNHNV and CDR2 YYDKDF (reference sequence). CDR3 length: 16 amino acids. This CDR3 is CATSRVAGSYTGELFF. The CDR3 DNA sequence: TGTGCCACCAGCAGAGTAGCGGGAAGTTACACCGGGGAGCTGTTTTTT.

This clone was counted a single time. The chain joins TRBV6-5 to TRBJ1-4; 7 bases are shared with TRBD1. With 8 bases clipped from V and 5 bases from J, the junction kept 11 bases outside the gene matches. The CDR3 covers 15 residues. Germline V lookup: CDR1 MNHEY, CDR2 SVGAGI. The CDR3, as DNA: TGTGCCAGCTGGGATCCGGGACAGACAAATGAAAAACTGTTTTTT. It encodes CASWDPGQTNEKLFF.

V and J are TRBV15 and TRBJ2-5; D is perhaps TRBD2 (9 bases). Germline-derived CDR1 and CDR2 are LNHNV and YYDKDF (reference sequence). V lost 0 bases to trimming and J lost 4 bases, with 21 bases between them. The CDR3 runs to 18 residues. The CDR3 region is CATSRDWQGARGGETQYF. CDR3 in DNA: TGTGCCACCAGCAGAGATTGGCAGGGGGCGCGGGGGGGAGAGACCCAGTACTTC.

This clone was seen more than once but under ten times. The CDR3 region has the DNA TGTGCCAGCAGCTTACAGGAGCGGACTAGCTCCTACAATGAGCAGTTCTTC. Its translation: CASSLQERTSSYNEQFF. The chain is built from TRBV13 and TRBJ2-1; 7 nucleotides align to TRBD2. The germline CDR1 and CDR2 sequences are PRHDT and FYEKMQ (reference sequence). This CDR3 is 17 amino acids long. The trim removed 2 bases at V and 0 bases at J, leaving 7 bases unmatched. The entire variable domain, with the rest obtained from reference TRBV13 and TRBJ2-1, is as follows: AAGVIQSPRHLIKEKRETATLKCYPIPRHDTVYWYQQGPGQDPQFLISFYEKMQSDKGSIPDRFSAQQFSDYHSELNMSSLELGDSALYFCASSLQERTSSYNEQFFGPGTRLTVL.

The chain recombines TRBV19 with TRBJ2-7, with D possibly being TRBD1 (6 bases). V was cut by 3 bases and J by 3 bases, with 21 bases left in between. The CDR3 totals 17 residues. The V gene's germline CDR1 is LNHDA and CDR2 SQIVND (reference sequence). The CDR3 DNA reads TGTGCCAGTAGTATTAGACCCCGTTGGACAGAGGGCTACGAGCAGTACTTC. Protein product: CASSIRPRWTEGYEQYF. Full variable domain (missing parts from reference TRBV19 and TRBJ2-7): DGGITQSPKYLFRKEGQNVTLSCEQNLNHDAMYWYRQDPGQGLRLIYYSQIVNDFQKGDIAEGYSVSREKKESFPLTVTSAQKNPTAFYLCASSIRPRWTEGYEQYFGPGTRLTVT.

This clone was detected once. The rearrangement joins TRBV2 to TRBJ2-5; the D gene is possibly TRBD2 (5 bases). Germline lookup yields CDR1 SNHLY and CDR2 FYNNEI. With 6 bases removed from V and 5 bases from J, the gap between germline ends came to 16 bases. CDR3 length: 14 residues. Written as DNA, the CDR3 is TGTGCCAGCAGCCCCGGGCCTCCGGGGGAGACCCAGTACTTC. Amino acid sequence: CASSPGPPGETQYF.

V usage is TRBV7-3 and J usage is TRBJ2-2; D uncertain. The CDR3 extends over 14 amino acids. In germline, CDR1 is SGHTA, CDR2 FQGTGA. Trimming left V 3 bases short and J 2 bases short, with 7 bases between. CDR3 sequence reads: CASSFGFNTGELFF. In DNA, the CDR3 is TGTGCCAGCAGCTTCGGGTTCAACACCGGGGAGCTGTTTTTT.

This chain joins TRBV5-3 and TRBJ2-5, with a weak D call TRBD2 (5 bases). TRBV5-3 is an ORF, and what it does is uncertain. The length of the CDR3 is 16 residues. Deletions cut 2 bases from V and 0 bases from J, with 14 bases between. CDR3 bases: TGTGCCAGAAGCTTCGGGTCTAGCCGGTACCAAGAGACCCAGTACTTC. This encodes CARSFGSSRYQETQYF.

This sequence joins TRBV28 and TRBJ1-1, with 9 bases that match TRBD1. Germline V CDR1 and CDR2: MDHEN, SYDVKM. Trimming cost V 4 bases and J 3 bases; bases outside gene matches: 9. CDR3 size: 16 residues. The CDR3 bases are TGTGCCAGCAGTTCTCCCGGGACAGGGTGGGACACTGAAGCTTTCTTT. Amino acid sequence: CASSSPGTGWDTEAFF.

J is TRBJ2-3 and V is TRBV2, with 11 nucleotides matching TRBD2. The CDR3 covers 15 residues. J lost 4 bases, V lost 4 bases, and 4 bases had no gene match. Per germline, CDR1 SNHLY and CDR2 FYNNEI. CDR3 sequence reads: CASSVSGGVSDTQYF. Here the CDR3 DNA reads TGTGCCAGCAGTGTTAGCGGGGGGGTCTCAGATACGCAGTATTTT.

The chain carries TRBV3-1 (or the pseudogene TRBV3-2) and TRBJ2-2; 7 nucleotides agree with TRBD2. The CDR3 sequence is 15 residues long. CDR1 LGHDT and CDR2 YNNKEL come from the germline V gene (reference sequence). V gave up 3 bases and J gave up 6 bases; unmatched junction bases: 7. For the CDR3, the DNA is TGTGCCAGCAGCCACCCACAGCGGGGCTCCGGGGAGCTGTTTTTT. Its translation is CASSHPQRGSGELFF.

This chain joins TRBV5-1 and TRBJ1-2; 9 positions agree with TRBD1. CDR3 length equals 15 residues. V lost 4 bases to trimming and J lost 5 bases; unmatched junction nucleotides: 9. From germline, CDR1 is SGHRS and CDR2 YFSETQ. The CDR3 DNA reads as TGCGCCAGCAGCACGGGACAGGGAACGGTATATGGCTACACCTTC. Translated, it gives CASSTGQGTVYGYTF.

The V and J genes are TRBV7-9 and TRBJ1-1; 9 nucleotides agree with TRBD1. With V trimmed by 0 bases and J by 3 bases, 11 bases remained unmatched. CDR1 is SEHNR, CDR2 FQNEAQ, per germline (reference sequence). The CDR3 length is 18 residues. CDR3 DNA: TGTGCCAGCAGCTTAGCGTCCGGGACAGGGTGGACTGACACTGAAGCTTTCTTT. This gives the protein CASSLASGTGWTDTEAFF.

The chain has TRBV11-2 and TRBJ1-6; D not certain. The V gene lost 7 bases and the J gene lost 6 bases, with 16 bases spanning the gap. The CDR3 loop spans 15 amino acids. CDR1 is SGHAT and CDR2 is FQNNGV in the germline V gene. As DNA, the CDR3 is TGTGCCAGCACCGAACACCGCCAAGTTAATTCACCCCTCCACTTT. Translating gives CASTEHRQVNSPLHF.

CDR3 bases: TGTGCCAGCAGTGAAACGGTCTGGGGAGAGACCCAGTACTTC. Encoded protein: CASSETVWGETQYF. V usage is TRBV6-1 and J usage is TRBJ2-5; D ambiguous. The CDR3 loop spans 14 amino acids. Germline values: CDR1 MNHNS, CDR2 SASEGT. V gave up 2 bases and J gave up 4 bases, with 11 bases separating them.

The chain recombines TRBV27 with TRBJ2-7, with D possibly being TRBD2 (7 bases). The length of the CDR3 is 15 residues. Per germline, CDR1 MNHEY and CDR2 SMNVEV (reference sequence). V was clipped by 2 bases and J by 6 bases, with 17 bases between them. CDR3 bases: TGTGCCAGCAGTTTAGAGGGGGGGAGCCGGGGCGAGCAGTACTTC. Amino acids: CASSLEGGSRGEQYF.